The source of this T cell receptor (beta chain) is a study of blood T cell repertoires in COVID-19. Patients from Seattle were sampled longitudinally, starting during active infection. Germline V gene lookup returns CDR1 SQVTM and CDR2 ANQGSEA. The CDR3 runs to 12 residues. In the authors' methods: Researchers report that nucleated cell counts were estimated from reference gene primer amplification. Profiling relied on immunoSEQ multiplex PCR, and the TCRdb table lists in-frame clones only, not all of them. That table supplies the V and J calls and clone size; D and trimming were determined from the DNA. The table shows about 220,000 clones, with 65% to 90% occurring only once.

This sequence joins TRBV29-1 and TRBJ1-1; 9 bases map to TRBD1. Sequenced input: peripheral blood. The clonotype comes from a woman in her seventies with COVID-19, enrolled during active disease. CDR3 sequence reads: CRGGQGCPEAFF. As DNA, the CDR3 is TGCAGGGGAGGACAGGGGTGCCCTGAAGCTTTCTTT.